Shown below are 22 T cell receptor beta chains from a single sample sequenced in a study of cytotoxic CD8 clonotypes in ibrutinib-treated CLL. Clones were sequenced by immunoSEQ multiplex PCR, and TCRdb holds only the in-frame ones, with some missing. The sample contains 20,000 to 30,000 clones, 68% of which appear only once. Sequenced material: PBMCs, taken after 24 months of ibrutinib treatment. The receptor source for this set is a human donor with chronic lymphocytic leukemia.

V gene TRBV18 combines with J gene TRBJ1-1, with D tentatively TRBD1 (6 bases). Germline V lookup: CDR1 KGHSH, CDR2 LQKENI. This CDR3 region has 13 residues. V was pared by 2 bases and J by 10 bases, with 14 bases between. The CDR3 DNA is TGTGCCAGCTCACCAGGGCCGGGGGCGCGAGCTTTCTTT. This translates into CASSPGPGARAFF.

The DNA of the CDR3 is TGTGCCAGCAGCAGAGGGGTATATGGAAACACCATATATTTT. Translating it yields CASSRGVYGNTIYF. This chain joins TRBV5-4 and TRBJ1-3, with a possible D match to TRBD1 (5 bases). Trimming pared 4 bases from V and 3 bases from J, leaving 11 bases between. Germline V CDR1 and CDR2: SGHNT, YYREEE (reference sequence). The CDR3 is 14 residues long.

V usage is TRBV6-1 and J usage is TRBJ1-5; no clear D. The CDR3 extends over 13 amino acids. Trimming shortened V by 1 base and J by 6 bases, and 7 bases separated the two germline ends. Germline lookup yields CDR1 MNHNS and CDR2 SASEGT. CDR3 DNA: TGTGCCAGCAGTGAAGGGTACCCTCAGCCCCAGCATTTT. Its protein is CASSEGYPQPQHF.

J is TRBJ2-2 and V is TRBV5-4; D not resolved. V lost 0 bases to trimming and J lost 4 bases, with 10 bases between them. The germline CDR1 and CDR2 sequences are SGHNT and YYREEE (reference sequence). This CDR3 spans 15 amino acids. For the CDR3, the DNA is TGTGCCAGCAGCTTGGTTCTGGGTTCCACCGGGGAGCTGTTTTTT. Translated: CASSLVLGSTGELFF.

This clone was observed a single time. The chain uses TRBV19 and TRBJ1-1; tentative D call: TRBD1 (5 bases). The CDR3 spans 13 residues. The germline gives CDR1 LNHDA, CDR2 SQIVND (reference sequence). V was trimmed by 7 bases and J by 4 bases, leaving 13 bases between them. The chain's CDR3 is CASMAGVGTEAFF. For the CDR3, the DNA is TGTGCCAGTATGGCGGGGGTTGGCACTGAAGCTTTCTTT.

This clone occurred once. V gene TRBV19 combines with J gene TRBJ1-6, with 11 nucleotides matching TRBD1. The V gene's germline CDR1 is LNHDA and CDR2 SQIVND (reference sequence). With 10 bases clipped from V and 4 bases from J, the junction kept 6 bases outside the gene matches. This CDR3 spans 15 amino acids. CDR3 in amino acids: CATRDRGSYNSPLHF. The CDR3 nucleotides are TGTGCCACCCGGGACAGGGGGTCATATAATTCACCCCTCCACTTT.

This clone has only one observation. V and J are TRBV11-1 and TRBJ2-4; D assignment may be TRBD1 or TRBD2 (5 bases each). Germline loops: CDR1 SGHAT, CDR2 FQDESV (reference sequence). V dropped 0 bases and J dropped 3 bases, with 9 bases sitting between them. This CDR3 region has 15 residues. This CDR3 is CASSLAQGDKNIQYF. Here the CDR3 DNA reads TGTGCCAGCAGCTTAGCTCAGGGAGACAAAAACATTCAGTACTTC.

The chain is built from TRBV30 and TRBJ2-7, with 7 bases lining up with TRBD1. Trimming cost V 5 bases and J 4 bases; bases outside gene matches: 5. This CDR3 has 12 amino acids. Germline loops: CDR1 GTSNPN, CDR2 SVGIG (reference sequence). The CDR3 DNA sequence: TGTGCCTGGGAGCCAGGGGGATACGAGCAGTACTTC. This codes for CAWEPGGYEQYF.

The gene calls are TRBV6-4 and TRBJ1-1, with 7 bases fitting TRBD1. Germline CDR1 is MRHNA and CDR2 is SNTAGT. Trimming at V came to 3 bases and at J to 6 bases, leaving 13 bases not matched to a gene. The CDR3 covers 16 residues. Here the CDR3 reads CASSESARQGRAEAFF. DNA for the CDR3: TGTGCCAGCAGTGAGTCCGCGAGACAGGGAAGGGCTGAAGCTTTCTTT.

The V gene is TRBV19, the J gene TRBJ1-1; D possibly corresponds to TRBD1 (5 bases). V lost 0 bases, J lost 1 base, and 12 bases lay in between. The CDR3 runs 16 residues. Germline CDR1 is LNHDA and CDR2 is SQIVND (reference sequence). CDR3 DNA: TGTGCCAGTAGTATAGATAACGTGGGGGGGAACACTGAAGCTTTCTTT. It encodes CASSIDNVGGNTEAFF.

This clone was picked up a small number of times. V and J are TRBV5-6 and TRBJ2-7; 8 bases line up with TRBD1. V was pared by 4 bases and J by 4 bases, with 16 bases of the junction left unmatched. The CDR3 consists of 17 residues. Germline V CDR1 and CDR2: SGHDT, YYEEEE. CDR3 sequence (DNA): TGTGCCAGCAGCCAAGGGGACAGGCCCTCCGGCCTTTACGAGCAGTACTTC. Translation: CASSQGDRPSGLYEQYF.

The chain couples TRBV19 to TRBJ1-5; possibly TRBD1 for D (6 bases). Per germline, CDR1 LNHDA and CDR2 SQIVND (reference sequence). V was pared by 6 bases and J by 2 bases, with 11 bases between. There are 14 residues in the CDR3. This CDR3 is CASSSRQGNQPQHF. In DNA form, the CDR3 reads TGTGCCAGTAGCTCCCGACAGGGCAATCAGCCCCAGCATTTT. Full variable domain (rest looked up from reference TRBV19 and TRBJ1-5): DGGITQSPKYLFRKEGQNVTLSCEQNLNHDAMYWYRQDPGQGLRLIYYSQIVNDFQKGDIAEGYSVSREKKESFPLTVTSAQKNPTAFYLCASSSRQGNQPQHFGDGTRLSIL.

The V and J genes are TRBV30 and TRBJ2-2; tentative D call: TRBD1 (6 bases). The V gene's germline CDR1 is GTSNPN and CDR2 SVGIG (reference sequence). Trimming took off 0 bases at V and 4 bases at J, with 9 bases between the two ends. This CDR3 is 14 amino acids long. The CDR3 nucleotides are TGTGCCTGGAGTGTGGGGGCTGGCACCGGGGAGCTGTTTTTT. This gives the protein CAWSVGAGTGELFF.

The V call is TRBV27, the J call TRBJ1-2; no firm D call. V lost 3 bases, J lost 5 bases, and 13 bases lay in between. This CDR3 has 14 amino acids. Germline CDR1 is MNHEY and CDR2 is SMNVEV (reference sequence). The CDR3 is CASSFLSSGYGYTF. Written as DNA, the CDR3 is TGTGCCAGCAGTTTCTTGTCCAGTGGGTATGGCTACACCTTC.

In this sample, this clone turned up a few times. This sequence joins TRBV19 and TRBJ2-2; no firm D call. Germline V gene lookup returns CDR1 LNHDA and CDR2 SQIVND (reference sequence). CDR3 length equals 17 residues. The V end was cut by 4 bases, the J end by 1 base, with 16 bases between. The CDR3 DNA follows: TGTGCCAGTAGTACTTCCCCGTTTGGGCAGAACACCGGGGAGCTGTTTTTT. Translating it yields CASSTSPFGQNTGELFF.

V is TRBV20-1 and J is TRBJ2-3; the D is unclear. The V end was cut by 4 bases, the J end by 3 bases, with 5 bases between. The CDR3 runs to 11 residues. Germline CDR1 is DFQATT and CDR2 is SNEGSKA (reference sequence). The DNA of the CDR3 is TGCAGTGCTATCAAAACAGATACGCAGTATTTT. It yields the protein CSAIKTDTQYF.

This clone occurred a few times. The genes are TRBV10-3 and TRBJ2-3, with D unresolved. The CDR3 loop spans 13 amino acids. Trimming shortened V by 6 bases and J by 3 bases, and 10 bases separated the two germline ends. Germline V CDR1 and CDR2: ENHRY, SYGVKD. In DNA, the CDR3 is TGTGCCATCAGGACCTCCGTAACAGATACGCAGTATTTT. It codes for CAIRTSVTDTQYF.

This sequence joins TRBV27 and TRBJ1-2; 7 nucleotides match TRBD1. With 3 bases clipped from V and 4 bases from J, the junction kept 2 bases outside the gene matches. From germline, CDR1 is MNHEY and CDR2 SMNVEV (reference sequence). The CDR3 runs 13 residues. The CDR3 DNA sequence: TGTGCCAGCAGTTTGGGACAGAGCTATGGCTACACCTTC. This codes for CASSLGQSYGYTF.

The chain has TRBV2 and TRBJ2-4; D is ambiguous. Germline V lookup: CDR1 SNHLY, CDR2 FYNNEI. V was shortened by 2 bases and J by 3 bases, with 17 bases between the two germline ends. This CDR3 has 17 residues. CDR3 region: CASSETTTVRVKNIQYF. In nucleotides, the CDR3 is TGTGCCAGCAGTGAAACCACAACGGTCCGGGTCAAAAACATTCAGTACTTC.

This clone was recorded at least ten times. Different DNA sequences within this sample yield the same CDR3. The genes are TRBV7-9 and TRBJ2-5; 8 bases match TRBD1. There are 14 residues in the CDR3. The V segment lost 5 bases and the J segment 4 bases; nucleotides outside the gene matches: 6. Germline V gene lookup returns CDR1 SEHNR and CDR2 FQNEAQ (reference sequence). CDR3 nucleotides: TGTGCCAGCAGCCCCCGGACAGGGCGAGAGACCCAGTACTTC. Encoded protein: CASSPRTGRETQYF.

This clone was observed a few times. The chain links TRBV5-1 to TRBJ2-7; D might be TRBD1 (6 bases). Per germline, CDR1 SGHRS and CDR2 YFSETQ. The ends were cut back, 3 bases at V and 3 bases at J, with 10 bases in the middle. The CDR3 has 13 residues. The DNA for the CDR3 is TGCGCCAGCAGCTCCGGACAGCTCTACGAGCAGTACTTC. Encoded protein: CASSSGQLYEQYF.

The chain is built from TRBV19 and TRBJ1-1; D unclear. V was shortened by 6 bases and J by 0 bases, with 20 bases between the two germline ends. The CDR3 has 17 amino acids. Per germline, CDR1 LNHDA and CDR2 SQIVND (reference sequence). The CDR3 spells CASSLMAGFLMNTEAFF. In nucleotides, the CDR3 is TGTGCCAGTAGCCTGATGGCCGGGTTCCTGATGAACACTGAAGCTTTCTTT.